This T cell receptor beta chain originates from a study of shared clonotypes between healthy human individuals. Study-wide findings and caveats: Of the naive CD4 clonotypes, around 5% were shared across several donors.

CD45RO-negative, CCR7-selected cells formed the naive CD8 fraction, which excluded terminally differentiated effector memory CD45RA+ cells. Comments on this clone: Antigen unknown.

The CDR3 has 16 residues. The V and J ends lost 0 bases and 7 bases, in that order; junction bases with no gene match: 11. Germline V gives CDR1 WSHSY, CDR2 SAAADI. Using immunoSEQ multiplex PCR, the repertoire was profiled, and TCRdb retains in-frame clones only, with some absent. The profile covers 660,000 or so clones, with 95% to 96% appearing a single time and approximately 0.1% taken by the ten largest. V gene TRBV10-2 combines with J gene TRBJ1-2, with 7 bases aligning to TRBD1. Material for sequencing was naive CD8+ T cells sorted from blood. The TCR sequence derives from a woman aged 30 to 39 in good health. CDR3 amino acids: CASSESTTGAVGGYTF. The CDR3 bases are TGCGCCAGCAGTGAGTCGACTACAGGGGCTGTGGGTGGCTACACCTTC.